This T cell receptor (beta chain) was found in a study of blood T cell repertoires in COVID-19 (dated by TCRdb to 2019 to 2021). With respect to the entire study: Samples from collaborators originated in the United States, Italy and Spain and spanned both the acute and convalescent phases of COVID-19. The material from the prospective study consisted of cDNA or gDNA derived from T cells, B-cell-depleted T cells, or PBMCs. Subjects who had been exposed to COVID-19, were actively infected with it, or had recovered from it provided the deeply sampled blood TCRbeta repertoires that made up the dataset. The repertoires were released in a freely available public database meant as a resource for research on the immune response to SARS-CoV-2. Samples were obtained from the ongoing ImmuneRACE study (first 160 participants) and from 950 to 1,500 subjects provided by 6 global collaborators. Sample metadata almost always included a de-identified subject ID, COVID-19 status, age in years and sex. Where available, HLA class I and class II types were taken from metadata supplied by the sample provider and were not determined by assay-based typing.

Collaborating institutions collected whole blood in K2EDTA tubes following their own protocols. Collaborator samples were shipped for TCRbeta analysis as frozen whole blood, isolated PBMCs, or DNA extracted from either sample type. TCRbeta CDR3 regions were amplified from genomic DNA by means of the immunoSEQ Assay, a bias-controlled multiplex PCR. The study's processing was this. Within the assay, amplification of reference gene primers was used to estimate how many nucleated cells each sample contained. Sequence reads were collapsed and filtered to measure the absolute abundance of every unique TCRbeta CDR3 rearrangement. For each sample, productive Simpson clonality was calculated by taking the square root of Simpson's diversity index across productive rearrangements. As stored in TCRdb, this immuneACCESS dataset retains in-frame rearrangements with V and J assigned. A fraction of the clones does not appear; measured against another copy, unresolved V genes explain less than half of the discrepancy, and the remainder lacks a known reason. That table gives V, J and clone size, and the DNA gave D and trimming. Counted in this sample were 150,000 to 200,000 clones; 90% of them appeared once. Of the sample, about 0.54% falls within the top ten clones.

Turning to this clone: Its antigen remains unidentified. No base-level quality is on record; no much larger clone is a single base apart.

Broad study findings and their caveats: The quantity of clinical and demographic metadata differed by source and by participant and was supplied without curation.

Cut back by 5 bases and 3 bases, the V and J ends lie 10 bases apart. CDR3 length: 13 amino acids, cysteine to phenylalanine. Only the CDR3 DNA is retained, 39 bases long and in frame from the first base. The germline V gene (reference sequence) sets CDR1 to SEHNR and CDR2 to FQNEAQ. The rearrangement joined TRBV7-9 to TRBJ1-1; tentative D gene TRBD1, with 5 bases matching. The receptor was isolated from a man aged 45-65 years with acute or convalescent COVID-19. Sequences were obtained from peripheral blood. The DNA sequence is TGTGCCAGCAGCGTGACAGAGTACACTGAAGCTTTCTTT. This is translated as CASSVTEYTEAFF.